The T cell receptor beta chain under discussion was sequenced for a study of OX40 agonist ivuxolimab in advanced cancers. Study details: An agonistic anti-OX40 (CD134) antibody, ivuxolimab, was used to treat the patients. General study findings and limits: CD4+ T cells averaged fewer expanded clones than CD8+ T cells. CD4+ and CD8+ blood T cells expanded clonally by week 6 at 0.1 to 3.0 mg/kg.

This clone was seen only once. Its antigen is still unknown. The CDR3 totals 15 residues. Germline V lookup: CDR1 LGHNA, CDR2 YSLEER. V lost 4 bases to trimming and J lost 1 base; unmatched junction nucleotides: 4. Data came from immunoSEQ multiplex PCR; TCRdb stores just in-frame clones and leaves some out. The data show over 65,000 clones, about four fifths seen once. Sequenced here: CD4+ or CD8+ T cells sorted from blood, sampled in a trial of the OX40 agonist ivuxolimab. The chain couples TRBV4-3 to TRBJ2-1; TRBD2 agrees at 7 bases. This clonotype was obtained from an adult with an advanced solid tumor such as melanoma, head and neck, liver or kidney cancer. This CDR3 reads CASSLAGQSYNEQFF. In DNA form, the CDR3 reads TGCGCCAGCAGCCTAGCGGGCCAATCCTACAATGAGCAGTTCTTC.